The present TCR beta chain was sequenced within a study of blood T cell repertoires in COVID-19. Study at large: Donors in the United States, Italy and Spain gave samples during acute or convalescent COVID-19. PBMCs, B-cell-depleted T cells, or T cells were the source of the cDNA or gDNA that made up the material.

The germline V gene encodes CDR1 WSHSY and CDR2 SAAADI. V dropped 10 bases and J dropped 4; count of bases not matched to a gene: 13. This CDR3 is built from 15 residues. Some clones are missing from TCRdb's copy, which holds only in-frame ones; the method was immunoSEQ multiplex PCR. The sample has about 160,000 clones; around four fifths are singletons. The sequence came from a human donor in a cohort sampled during active COVID-19. The gene calls are TRBV10-2 and TRBJ2-1; TRBD2 aligns across 7 bases. Specimen: peripheral blood. As DNA, the CDR3 is TGCGCCACCACTCGTAGGGCGGGAGCATACAATGAGCAGTTCTTC. Amino acid sequence: CATTRRAGAYNEQFF.